This TCR beta chain was documented in a study of cytomegalovirus exposure and HLA in healthy donors. Use of 60 Vbeta and 13 Jbeta primers characterized the PCR. Profiling relied on immunoSEQ multiplex PCR, and the TCRdb table lists in-frame clones only, not all of them. The sample holds about 110,000 clones, 65% to 80% seen once. Regarding this clone: Its cognate antigen is unknown.

The CDR3 has 14 residues. V lost 5 bases and J lost 3, with 11 bases in between. From germline, CDR1 is MNHNS and CDR2 SASEGT. Study-wide findings and caveats: Earlier findings revealed that most TCR beta V segments proved productive either about 87% or about 30% of the time.

The chain is built from TRBV6-1 and TRBJ1-3; D is ambiguous. The sequence derives from a man younger than 45 in good health and CMV-seropositive. The sequencing input was PBMCs. The DNA of the CDR3 is TGTGCCAGCAGTCTCCCGGGAGGTGGAAACACCATATATTTT. It translates to CASSLPGGGNTIYF.